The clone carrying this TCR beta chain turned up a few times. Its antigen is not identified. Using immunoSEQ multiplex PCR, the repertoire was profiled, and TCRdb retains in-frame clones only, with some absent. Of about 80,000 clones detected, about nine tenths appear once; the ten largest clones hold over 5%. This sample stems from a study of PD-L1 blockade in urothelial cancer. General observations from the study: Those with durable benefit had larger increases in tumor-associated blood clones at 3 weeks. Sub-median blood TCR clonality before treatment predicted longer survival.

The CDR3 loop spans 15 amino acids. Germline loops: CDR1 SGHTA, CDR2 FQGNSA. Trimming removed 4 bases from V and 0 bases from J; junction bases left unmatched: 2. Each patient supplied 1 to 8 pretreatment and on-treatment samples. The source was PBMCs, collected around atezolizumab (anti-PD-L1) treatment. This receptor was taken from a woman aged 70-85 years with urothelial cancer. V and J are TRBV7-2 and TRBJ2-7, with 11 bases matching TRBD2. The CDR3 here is CASSWTSGLSYEQYF. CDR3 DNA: TGTGCCAGCAGCTGGACTAGCGGGCTCTCCTACGAGCAGTACTTC.